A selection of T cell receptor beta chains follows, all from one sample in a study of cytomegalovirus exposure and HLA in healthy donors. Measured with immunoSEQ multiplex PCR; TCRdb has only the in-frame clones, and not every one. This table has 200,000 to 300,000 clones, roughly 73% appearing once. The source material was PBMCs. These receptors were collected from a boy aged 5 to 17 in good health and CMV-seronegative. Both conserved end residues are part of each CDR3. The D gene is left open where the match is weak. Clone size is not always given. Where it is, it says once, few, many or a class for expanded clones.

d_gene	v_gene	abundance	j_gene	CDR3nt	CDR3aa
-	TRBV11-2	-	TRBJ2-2	TGTGCCAGCAGCTTTTTCTCTGGCTTGAACACCGGGGAGCTGTTTTTT	CASSFFSGLNTGELFF
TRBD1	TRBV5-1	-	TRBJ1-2	TGCGCCAGCGGGGAAGGGACAGGGGGCATCTATGGCTACACCTTC	CASGEGTGGIYGYTF
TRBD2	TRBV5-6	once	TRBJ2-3	TGTGCCAGCAGCCCCCTAGTGGGGGGGAGCACAGATACGCAGTATTTT	CASSPLVGGSTDTQYF
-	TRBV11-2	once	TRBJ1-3	TGTGCCAGCAGCTTTTCGACGACAACGAGCTCTGGAAACACCATATATTTT	CASSFSTTTSSGNTIYF
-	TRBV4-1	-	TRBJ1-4	TGCGCCAGCAGCCATGGACAGCGTCAAAATGAAAAACTGTTTTTT	CASSHGQRQNEKLFF
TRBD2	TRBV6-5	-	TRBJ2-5	TGTGCCAGCAGTTACTCGTTAGCGGGAGAGACCCAGTACTTC	CASSYSLAGETQYF
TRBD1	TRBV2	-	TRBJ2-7	TGTGCCAGCAGCAGACTGACAGGGGGGTCCTACGAGCAGTACTTC	CASSRLTGGSYEQYF
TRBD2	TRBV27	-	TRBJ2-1	TGTGCCAGCAGTTTCATCAGCGGGGGGACTAATGAGCAGTTCTTC	CASSFISGGTNEQFF
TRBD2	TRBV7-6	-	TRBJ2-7	TGTGCCAGCAGCTTAGGTCGGGGGGGCTCCTACGAGCAGTACTTC	CASSLGRGGSYEQYF
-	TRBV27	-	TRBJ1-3	TGTGCCAGCAGTCTCAATCGGGATTCTGGAAACACCATATATTTT	CASSLNRDSGNTIYF
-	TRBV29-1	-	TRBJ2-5	TGCAGCGTTGTTGCAGGGTCGGCACGGGAGACCCAGTACTTC	CSVVAGSARETQYF
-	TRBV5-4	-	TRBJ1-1	TGTGCCAGCAGCTTGAATCCAGGGGCATTTTTCGGTGAAGCTTTCTTT	CASSLNPGAFFGEAFF
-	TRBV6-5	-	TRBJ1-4	TGTGCCAGCAGTTACTCGAGGTACCCTAATGAAAAACTGTTTTTT	CASSYSRYPNEKLFF
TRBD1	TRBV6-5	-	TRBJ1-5	TGTGCCAGCAGGTCCGGGACAGGGGTTCAGCCCCAGCATTTT	CASRSGTGVQPQHF
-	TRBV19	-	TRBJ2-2	TGTGCCAGCCTCGGGGCCGGGGAGCTGTTTTTT	CASLGAGELFF
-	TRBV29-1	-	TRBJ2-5	TGCAGCGTCGGACAGTCTCAAGAGACCCAGTACTTC	CSVGQSQETQYF
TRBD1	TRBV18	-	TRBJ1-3	TGTGCCAGCTCATTACGGACAGGGGCGGCTGGAAACACCATATATTTT	CASSLRTGAAGNTIYF
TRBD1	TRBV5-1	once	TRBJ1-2	TGCGCCAGCACGACAGGGGGCAGAGGCTCCTATGGCTACACCTTC	CASTTGGRGSYGYTF